One and the same sample provided the 8 T cell receptor beta chains below, sequenced in a study of T cells in severe cutaneous drug reactions. Libraries were made by iRepertoire multiplex PCR with TCR subtype-specific primers for bulk and single-cell sequencing. TCRdb reprocessed the multiplex PCR reads, with one entry per CDR3 protein and no DNA. The repertoire table contains roughly 2,500 distinct CDR3 sequences. Sequenced patients had Stevens-Johnson syndrome or toxic epidermal necrolysis caused by carbamazepine. Material for sequencing was cells from a skin blister. The receptors shown here come from a human donor with toxic epidermal necrolysis, a severe cutaneous drug reaction.

This sequence joins TRBV2 and TRBJ2-3; TCRdb selects TRBD1, and the lack of DNA leaves this call unchecked. This CDR3 has 13 residues. CDR1 and CDR2 (germline): SNHLY, FYNNEI. The CDR3 spells CASARQGGDTQYF. Looking up the rest from reference TRBV2 and TRBJ2-3 gives the full variable domain: EPEVTQTPSHQVTQMGQEVILRCVPISNHLYFYWYRQILGQKVEFLVSFYNNEISEKSEIFDDQFSVERPDGSNFTLKIRSTKLEDSAMYFCASARQGGDTQYFGPGTRLTVL.

This clonotype is medium-sized by frequency. The chain carries TRBV7-9 and TRBJ2-5; TCRdb outputs TRBD1, but without DNA this stays unchecked. The CDR3 sequence is 16 residues long. From germline, CDR1 is SEHNR and CDR2 FQNEAQ (reference sequence). The CDR3 spells CASSQTDDTLGETQYF.

The V call is TRBV5-1, the J call TRBJ2-1; absent DNA, TCRdb's TRBD1 call cannot be checked. The CDR3 loop spans 16 amino acids. Germline lookup yields CDR1 SGHRS and CDR2 YFSETQ. The CDR3 sequence: CASSLEGRVSVDEQFF.

CDR3 amino acids: CATRRQANYGYTF. The chain links TRBV6-1 to TRBJ1-2. CDR3 length equals 13 residues. From germline, CDR1 is MNHNS and CDR2 SASEGT.

CDR3: CASSFRGRTEETQYF. The chain combines TRBV7-2 with TRBJ2-5; TCRdb returns TRBD2, unconfirmable since there is no DNA. Per germline, CDR1 SGHTA and CDR2 FQGNSA. The CDR3 consists of 15 residues. Filled out from reference TRBV7-2 and TRBJ2-5, the complete variable domain reads GAGVSQSPSNKVTEKGKDVELRCDPISGHTALYWYRQSLGQGLEFLIYFQGNSAPDKSGLPSDRFSAERTGGSVSTLTIQRTQQEDSAVYLCASSFRGRTEETQYFGPGTRLLVL.

The rearrangement links TRBV9 to TRBJ2-1; TCRdb's D call, TRBD2, is unchecked because there is no DNA. The CDR3 sequence is 15 residues long. The germline V gene has CDR1 SGDLS and CDR2 YYNGEE. CDR3 sequence reads: CASSDRLAARETQFF.

By frequency, this clonotype registers medium-sized (0.01 to 0.1%). This sequence joins TRBV11-2 and TRBJ2-3; absent DNA, TCRdb's TRBD2 call cannot be checked. The CDR3 sequence is 16 residues long. In germline, CDR1 is SGHAT, CDR2 FQNNGV. The CDR3 loop is CASSFGIAGEIDTQYF.

This clonotype is called medium-sized based on its frequency. J is TRBJ2-1 and V is TRBV2; checking the TCRdb D call of TRBD2 is not possible without DNA. Germline loops: CDR1 SNHLY, CDR2 FYNNEI. The CDR3 is made up of 14 amino acids. The CDR3 sequence is CASPPSGGGSEQFF.